The rows below give T cell receptor beta chains drawn from one sample of a study of T cells after yellow fever vaccination. TCRdb re-derived calls from the 5' RACE reads in MiXCR, one entry per CDR3 protein. The table records roughly 32,000 distinct CDR3 sequences, 6.5% to 8.5% of them present only once. This sample comprised PBMCs, either bulk or a sorted T-cell subset (CD4+, CD8+, memory, or dextramer-sorted; not recorded which), obtained on the day of the first yellow fever vaccination. The origin of the receptors is a young man who received the YFV17D yellow fever vaccine. Each CDR3 is given with its conserved first and last residue. A D gene is named only where the DNA matches it firmly. Clone size is given for some rows only: seen once, a few or many times, or a class if the clone is expanded.

>.|TRBJ1-1|many|TRBV6-2/TRBV6-3
TGTGCCAGCAGTAAGTCGGACAGCTATAGTGAAGCTTTCTTT
CASSKSDSYSEAFF
>TRBD1|TRBJ1-6|many|TRBV5-6
TGTGCCAGCAGCCCGAGACAGGGGAAGTGGGAATCACCCCTCCACTTT
CASSPRQGKWESPLHF
>.|TRBJ2-1|many|TRBV7-9
TGTGCCAGCAGCCCCGGACACCGATACAATGAGCAGTTCTTC
CASSPGHRYNEQFF
>.|TRBJ2-3|few|TRBV5-4
TGTGCCAGCGGATTCGATCCCACAGATACGCAGTATTTT
CASGFDPTDTQYF
>.|TRBJ2-2|many|TRBV10-2
TGCGCCAGCGCACAGGTGAACACCGGGGAGCTGTTTTTT
CASAQVNTGELFF
>.|TRBJ2-3|.|TRBV7-9
TGTGCCAGCAGCCCGGGACAGGGTCGAGCGGGGGCTGGCACAGATACGCAGTATTTT
CASSPGQGRAGAGTDTQYF
>.|TRBJ1-2|.|TRBV5-1
TGCGCCAGCAAATCAAAGACCGGGACCGACGCCTCGGGGAACACCTTC
CASKSKTGTDASGNTF
>TRBD2|TRBJ2-7|many|TRBV20-1
TGCAGTGCCCCGGGGGGGGGAAACACCTACGAGCAGTACTTC
CSAPGGGNTYEQYF
>.|TRBJ2-1|many|TRBV9
TGTGCCAGCAGCGTAGCTAGGGGTCCCTACAATGAGCAGTTCTTC
CASSVARGPYNEQFF
>.|TRBJ1-6|few|TRBV4-1
TGCGCCAGCAGCTTCCTCATCACAGATTCACCCCTCCACTTT
CASSFLITDSPLHF
>TRBD1|TRBJ1-1|many|TRBV20-1
TGCAGTGCTACACCTTATAACAGGGGGAACACTGAAGCTTTCTTT
CSATPYNRGNTEAFF
>TRBD1|TRBJ1-2|many|TRBV12-3/TRBV12-4
TGTGCCAGCAGATCACAGGGGGCACAATATGGCTACACCTTC
CASRSQGAQYGYTF
>TRBD1|TRBJ2-2|many|TRBV6-1
TGTGCCAGCGGCGACAGGGGCTACACCGGGGAGCTGTTTTTT
CASGDRGYTGELFF
>.|TRBJ1-1|many|TRBV5-1
TGCGCCAGCAGGAATCTAGGGGGAACTGAAGCTTTCTTT
CASRNLGGTEAFF
>TRBD2|TRBJ2-1|many|TRBV30
TGTGCCTGGAGTGTACCCGGGGGGGGCCTTTCGGGCAATGAGCAGTTCTTC
CAWSVPGGGLSGNEQFF
>.|TRBJ2-3|few|TRBV4-2
TGTGCCAGCAGCCAAGACGCCCGGGGGCTGGAAGATACGCAGTATTTT
CASSQDARGLEDTQYF
>.|TRBJ1-5|many|TRBV5-6
TGTGCCAGCAGCTTGGTCGGGGGTCGGGATCAGCCCCAGCATTTT
CASSLVGGRDQPQHF
>.|TRBJ1-4|many|TRBV10-3
TGTGCCGTCGGAATTTCCGATGAAAAACTGTTTTTT
CAVGISDEKLFF
>TRBD2|TRBJ2-5|many|TRBV7-9
TGTGCCAGCAGCCCCCCCGGACTAGGGGAGACCCAGTACTTC
CASSPPGLGETQYF
>.|TRBJ1-3|.|TRBV4-1
TGCGCCAGCAGCCAAGCTGGTTCCAAGGGCAACAGGAGAAGAAACACCATATATTTT
CASSQAGSKGNRRRNTIYF
>.|TRBJ1-5|many|TRBV27
TGTGCCAGCAGTTTAGATGTGGGTCAGCCCCAGCATTTT
CASSLDVGQPQHF
>.|TRBJ1-6|many|TRBV18
TGTGCCAGCTCACTATTTCGGCAGAATAATTCACCCCTCCACTTT
CASSLFRQNNSPLHF
>.|TRBJ1-5|.|TRBV6-5
TGTGCCAGCAGTTACACGGGGGCGAGCAATCAGCCCCAGCATTTT
CASSYTGASNQPQHF
>TRBD2|TRBJ2-1|.|TRBV12-3/TRBV12-4
TGTGCCTTCAGTCCCACGGGACTAGCGGGGGGGTACTACAATGAGCAGTTCTTC
CAFSPTGLAGGYYNEQFF
>.|TRBJ2-3|many|TRBV4-1
TGCGCCAGCAGCCAGATGGACCTAGTAAGCACAGATACGCAGTATTTT
CASSQMDLVSTDTQYF
>.|TRBJ1-4|many|TRBV21-1
TGTGCCAGCAGCAAAGCGCGCCGGGACGGAGGATCAACTAATGAAAAACTGTTTTTT
CASSKARRDGGSTNEKLFF
>.|TRBJ2-7|many|TRBV12-3/TRBV12-4
TGTGCCAGTGCTGGCTGTCTTGGGTGCGAGCAGTACTTC
CASAGCLGCEQYF
>.|TRBJ1-2|.|TRBV6-1
TGTGCCAGCACCCCTAGGCCCGGAAGGAGCGGCTACACCTTC
CASTPRPGRSGYTF
>.|TRBJ1-4|few|TRBV7-2
TGTGCCAGCAGCGACGAGCTACAGGTCTATAATGAAAAACTGTTTTTT
CASSDELQVYNEKLFF
>TRBD2|TRBJ2-1|many|TRBV6-5
TGTGCCAGCAGTTACTTTCAGCGGGGTGAGCAGTTCTTC
CASSYFQRGEQFF
>.|TRBJ2-6|many|TRBV6-1
TGTGCCAGCAGTGAACAGGCCACTGGGGCCAACGTCCTGACTTTC
CASSEQATGANVLTF